This T cell receptor beta chain emerged from a study of blood T cell repertoires in COVID-19. About the research overall: T cells, B-cell-depleted T cells, or PBMCs supplied cDNA or gDNA.

Original analysis: How many nucleated cells were present was estimated from reference gene primer amplification. Clones were read by immunoSEQ multiplex PCR, and TCRdb kept only the in-frame ones, dropping some. V, J and clone size reflect that table, while D and trimming were determined from the DNA. The sample shows 200,000 to 300,000 clones, approximately 85% of them seen only once. J gave up 2 bases and V 3 bases, and 5 bases lay outside the gene matches. Germline assignment: CDR1 SEHNR and CDR2 FQNEAQ (reference sequence). This CDR3 contains 15 residues. Those enrolled in Seattle joined during active infection and were followed longitudinally afterward.

The gene calls are TRBV7-9 and TRBJ2-5, with 8 bases that match TRBD2. Sequencing was carried out using peripheral blood. The clonotype originates from a man in his forties or fifties with COVID-19, enrolled during active disease. The CDR3 sequence: CASSLSGGLQETQYF. The CDR3 DNA is TGTGCCAGCAGCTTGTCGGGGGGGCTTCAAGAGACCCAGTACTTC.